Detailed here is one T cell receptor beta chain. The target antigen is unknown. Looked up from germline, CDR1 is SEHNR and CDR2 is FQNEAQ (reference sequence). V was clipped by 5 bases and J by 10 bases; unmatched bases: 16. The CDR3 covers 15 residues. These data originate in a study of T-cell memory formation after mild COVID-19. Findings and limits, study-wide: Later expanders leaned toward CD4+, whereas clones contracting from day 15 to 85 were balanced CD4/CD8.

TCRdb reanalysed the 5' RACE reads using MiXCR and keeps one entry per CDR3 protein. The table records 200,000 to 300,000 distinct CDR3 sequences, approximately 15% of them present only once. The sequenced sample was PBMCs or a T cell subset sorted from them (not recorded which). The rearrangement links TRBV7-9 to TRBJ1-1; 7 nucleotides align to TRBD1. This receptor was identified in a man in his late teens or twenties who had mild COVID-19 (a few samples of this study predate the infection). Cell type and time point are not known. DNA for the CDR3: TGTGCCAGCAGCACGGGAAACAGGGGTCGGGATGGAGCTTTCTTT. It translates to CASSTGNRGRDGAFF.